This T cell receptor (beta chain) was identified during a study of blood T cell repertoires in COVID-19. Study-wide background: Samples representing acute and convalescent COVID-19 were sourced from the United States, Italy and Spain. Sources were T cells, B-cell-depleted T cells, or PBMCs; the material itself was cDNA or gDNA.

As handled by the study authors: Estimates of nucleated cell counts were drawn from the amplification of reference gene primers. TCRdb's table, derived via immunoSEQ multiplex PCR, lists solely in-frame clones and lacks some. The V and J calls and clone size come from that table; D and trimming were worked out from the DNA. The sample yields 150,000 to 200,000 clones, about 86% seen once. The TCR originated in a man between 50 and 59 years old with active or convalescent COVID-19. Sequencing was performed on peripheral blood.

Here the CDR3 reads CASAQPRGGAGGYTF. CDR3 coding DNA: TGTGCTAGTGCCCAACCCCGGGGAGGGGCGGGCGGCTACACCTTC. This chain joins TRBV12-5 and TRBJ1-2; possible D gene TRBD1, 5 bases. Deletions cut 7 bases from V and 8 bases from J, with 23 bases between. CDR3 length: 15 amino acids. The germline CDR1 and CDR2 sequences are LGHNT and FRNRAP. The full variable domain, with the rest looked up from reference TRBV12-5 and TRBJ1-2, is DARVTQTPRHKVTEMGQEVTMRCQPILGHNTVFWYRQTMMQGLELLAYFRNRAPLDDSGMPKDRFSAEMPDATLATLKIQPSEPRDSAVYFCASAQPRGGAGGYTFGSGTRLTVV.